The source of this TCR beta chain is a study of identical twins (dated by TCRdb to the mid-2010s). About the full investigation: To test whether fetal clonotypes persist, the study used deep sequencing on TCR alpha and beta repertoires from monozygotic twins, unrelated adults of various ages, and cord blood. To rule out contamination, the twin experiments were replicated at different times with different library preparation protocols. What the research found in general, with its limitations: In monozygotic twins, recombination models systematically underestimated out-of-frame TCR alpha sharing, but the models matched the sharing seen between unrelated individuals. Zero-insertion analyses could be partly confounded by invariant T cells such as MAIT and iNKT, though diverse VJ usage argued against such confounding for most clonotypes. Because the same donors could not be followed over many years, the conclusions relied on cross-sectional statistical analysis. Excess twin sharing in beta out-of-frame sequences was weaker because fewer shared sequences lowered the signal-to-noise ratio. Fewer insertions were carried by abundant cord blood beta clonotypes, a similar but weaker trend appeared in young adult naive repertoires, and no such trend appeared in memory repertoires. Compared with coincidental sharing between unrelated individuals, out-of-frame TCR alpha sequences shared between twins had an excess of sequences with low generation probability.

In regard to this clonotype: It lacks a known antigen. Base quality data are lacking; no much larger clone is found one base away.

Every donor was a healthy Caucasian. As encoded in the germline V gene (reference sequence), CDR1 is SEHNR while CDR2 is FQNEAQ. The CDR3 covers 13 residues, taking in both the cysteine and the phenylalanine. The DNA shown is the 39-base CDR3, in frame from base 1. V drops 3 bases and J drops 7 bases, leaving 9 bases in between. Libraries came from 5' RACE. TCRdb names Illumina HiSeq 2000 as the instrument used. Template switching introduced a universal primer binding site; the final cDNA contained a unique molecular identifier, enabling accurate counting of TCR cDNA molecules. Specific primers in the conserved constant-segment region were used to synthesize first-strand cDNA for the TCR alpha and beta chains. To control for contamination, every cDNA library carried two barcodes: a SMART-Mk sample barcode plus Illumina barcodes. TruSeq adapter sequences and Illumina sample barcodes were added in two successive PCR steps. The TCR alpha and beta cDNA libraries were sequenced on the Illumina HiSeq platform using custom primers. From the authors' description of their analysis: MiGEC was used to process raw reads and extract unique molecular identifiers, and MiXCR was used to find CDR3 positions. Recombination models were inferred per individual with the repgenHMM and IGoR tools using an EM algorithm. Shared clonotype analysis was performed with the tcR package in R, normalizing sharing by the product of cloneset sizes. To study raw recombination free of thymic and clonal selection effects, out-of-frame nonproductive sequences were analyzed. TCRdb reanalyzed the raw reads on its own, using fastp at Q25 for trimming and MiXCR for clone calling, and kept in-frame beta chains. Every distinct CDR3 protein forms one entry, paired with its most common genes and DNA. None of the V and J calls come from the authors' own analysis; TCRdb made them. Across this sample there are 1.5 million to 2 million distinct CDR3 sequences, with less than 35% seen only once. About 0.27% of the sample lies in the top ten.

Recombination connected TRBV7-9 to TRBJ1-4; the D gene is unclear. This TCR came from a newborn girl in good health. The specimen sequenced was cord blood. The base sequence is TGTGCCAGCAGCTTTGCCGGGAGTGAAAAACTGTTTTTT. This encodes CASSFAGSEKLFF.